This passage covers 13 T cell receptor beta chains from one sample sequenced in a study of immune cell composition in non-small cell lung cancer. Normal lung was taken at the farthest possible site, at least 3 cm from tumour. TCRdb's table, derived via immunoSEQ multiplex PCR, lists solely in-frame clones and lacks some. Counted here are 6,600 or so clones, 70% to 85% occurring once; the ten biggest clones make up around 8.6%. Source material: non-adjacent lung tissue. The receptors here all came from a human donor with non-small cell lung cancer.

V gene TRBV29-1 combines with J gene TRBJ1-1; D is uncertain. CDR1 is SQVTM and CDR2 is ANQGSEA in the germline V gene. Trimming took 4 bases from V and 5 from J, leaving 17 bases between them. The CDR3 runs 14 residues. The CDR3 protein is CSVVPEAGGTEAFF. For the CDR3, the DNA is TGCAGCGTTGTTCCCGAGGCCGGTGGAACTGAAGCTTTCTTT.

The genes are TRBV2 and TRBJ1-5; D is ambiguous. V lost 7 bases, J lost 4 bases, and 14 bases lay in between. Germline CDR1 reads SNHLY; CDR2 reads FYNNEI. The CDR3 runs 14 residues. The DNA for the CDR3 is TGTGCCAGCAACCGGGATGCCCCAAATCAGCCCCAGCATTTT. Amino acids: CASNRDAPNQPQHF.

The chain recombines TRBV7-8 with TRBJ2-2; unclear D gene. CDR3 size: 13 residues. V dropped 3 bases and J dropped 6 bases, with 8 bases sitting between them. Germline V gene sequence: CDR1 SGHVS, CDR2 FQNEAQ. DNA of the CDR3: TGTGCCAGCAGCTTCCCGGCGGCCGGGGAGCTGTTTTTT. This encodes CASSFPAAGELFF.

This chain links TRBV7-3 with TRBJ2-3, with 10 bases identical to TRBD2. Germline V gene sequence: CDR1 SGHTA, CDR2 FQGTGA. The length of the CDR3 is 16 residues. The V and J ends lost 4 bases and 0 bases, in that order; junction bases with no gene match: 4. The CDR3 bases are TGTGCCAGCAGCTCGGCTAGCGGGGGTAGCACAGATACGCAGTATTTT. Amino acid sequence: CASSSASGGSTDTQYF. Looking up the rest from reference TRBV7-3 and TRBJ2-3 gives the full variable domain: GAGVSQTPSNKVTEKGKYVELRCDPISGHTALYWYRQSLGQGPEFLIYFQGTGAADDSGLPNDRFFAVRPEGSVSTLKIQRTERGDSAVYLCASSSASGGSTDTQYFGPGTRLTVL.

This clone was detected once. V usage is TRBV6-5 and J usage is TRBJ2-2; D possibly corresponds to TRBD2 (6 bases). From germline, CDR1 is MNHEY and CDR2 SVGAGI. V lost 4 bases and J lost 8, with 17 bases in between. CDR3 length equals 15 residues. Here the CDR3 reads CASSLLAAGEGELFF. The CDR3 DNA is TGTGCCAGCAGTTTATTAGCGGCCGGGGAGGGGGAGCTGTTTTTT.

This chain connects TRBV29-1 to TRBJ2-1; 10 bases align to TRBD1. Losses at the gene ends were 7 bases for V and 4 bases for J; bases not matched to a gene: 4. This CDR3 spans 13 amino acids. The germline V gene has CDR1 SQVTM and CDR2 ANQGSEA. The chain's CDR3 is CSARTGGYNEQFF. CDR3 nucleotides: TGCAGCGCGCGGACAGGGGGTTACAATGAGCAGTTCTTC.

The chain combines TRBV9 with TRBJ1-3; 8 bases are shared with TRBD1. With 10 bases clipped from V and 0 bases from J, the junction kept 6 bases outside the gene matches. This CDR3 has 14 residues. Germline CDR1 and CDR2: SGDLS and YYNGEE. CDR3 in DNA: TGTGCCTCGGGACAGGCCATCTCTGGAAACACCATATATTTT. Translated: CASGQAISGNTIYF.

In its sample, this clone is large. The rearrangement joins TRBV5-1 to TRBJ2-7, with TRBD1 matching over 9 bases. The CDR3 has 16 amino acids. Trimming took 6 bases from V and 1 from J; bases not matched to a gene: 11. From germline, CDR1 is SGHRS and CDR2 YFSETQ. The CDR3 region has the DNA TGCGCCAGCACGGACAGGGGCTACGGGACTTCCTACGAGCAGTACTTC. Its protein is CASTDRGYGTSYEQYF.

This clone was seen just once. The genes are TRBV6-1 and TRBJ1-1; D is uncertain. CDR3 length: 13 residues. Between the trimmed V and J ends, which lost 5 bases and 4 bases, there was a span of 11 bases. CDR1 is MNHNS and CDR2 is SASEGT in the germline V gene. CDR3 sequence: CASSRQLITEAFF. The CDR3 DNA sequence: TGTGCCAGCAGTAGACAACTTATCACTGAAGCTTTCTTT.

This rearrangement joins TRBV7-2 to TRBJ2-3, with TRBD2 identical over 11 bases. This CDR3 region has 15 residues. Losses at the gene ends were 5 bases for V and 2 bases for J; bases not matched to a gene: 3. Germline CDR1 and CDR2: SGHTA and FQGNSA. CDR3 sequence reads: CASSRTSGYTDTQYF. CDR3 bases: TGTGCCAGCAGCCGGACTAGCGGGTACACAGATACGCAGTATTTT.

The chain links TRBV28 to TRBJ2-5; 9 bases are shared with TRBD1. The germline gives CDR1 MDHEN, CDR2 SYDVKM. The CDR3 extends over 15 amino acids. Trimming took 4 bases from V and 5 from J; bases not matched to a gene: 8. CDR3 nucleotides: TGTGCCAGCAGTTCACACAGGGGGCAGGGGGAGACCCAGTACTTC. Its protein product is CASSSHRGQGETQYF.

This clone was seen only a few times. The V and J genes are TRBV19 and TRBJ2-7, with D possibly TRBD1 on 6 matching bases. Germline lookup yields CDR1 LNHDA and CDR2 SQIVND (reference sequence). Trimming took off 3 bases at V and 0 bases at J, with 12 bases between the two ends. CDR3 length equals 15 residues. CDR3 sequence reads: CASSINPDSSYEQYF. CDR3 sequence (DNA): TGTGCCAGTAGTATTAATCCGGACAGCTCCTACGAGCAGTACTTC.

The chain has TRBV5-6 and TRBJ2-7; D unresolved. CDR1 and CDR2 from the germline V gene are SGHDT and YYEEEE. The CDR3 loop spans 14 amino acids. The V end lost 2 bases, the J end lost 2 bases, and 11 bases lay between the germline ends. The CDR3, as DNA: TGTGCCAGCAGCTTAATCAGGCGAACCTACGAGCAGTACTTC. Encoded protein: CASSLIRRTYEQYF.